The 6 T cell receptor beta chains given below trace back to one sample, sequenced in a study of T cells after yellow fever vaccination. TCRdb fed the 5' RACE reads into MiXCR, producing one record per CDR3 protein. The data contain some 600,000 distinct CDR3 sequences, around 12% of them seen just once; the ten biggest clones take up about 15%. The sample in question was PBMCs, obtained on the day of the yellow fever booster vaccination. All receptors come from a man aged 25 to 45 who received the YFV17D yellow fever vaccine.

The rearrangement uses TRBV20-1 and TRBJ2-4; perhaps TRBD2 as D (5 bases). CDR3 length: 13 amino acids. V dropped 4 bases and J dropped 0 bases, with 7 bases sitting between them. Germline V gives CDR1 DFQATT, CDR2 SNEGSKA (reference sequence). The CDR3 is CSATGVAKNIQYF. CDR3 DNA sequence: TGCAGTGCTACCGGGGTAGCCAAAAACATTCAGTACTTC.

The V and J genes are TRBV12-5 and TRBJ2-3, with TRBD1 as a possible D gene (5 bases). The CDR3 is made up of 14 amino acids. The germline CDR1 and CDR2 sequences are LGHNT and FRNRAP. Trimming took off 1 base at V and 2 bases at J, with 7 bases between the two ends. Here the CDR3 DNA reads TGTGCTAGTGGTTTGGGACAGATCACAGATACGCAGTATTTT. This sequence encodes CASGLGQITDTQYF.

The sample holds a few counts of this clonotype. The V and J genes are TRBV20-1 and TRBJ2-1; 8 positions agree with TRBD1. Per the germline V gene, CDR1 is DFQATT and CDR2 is SNEGSKA (reference sequence). The ends lost 0 bases at V and 2 bases at J; junction bases unmatched: 3. The CDR3 has 15 amino acids. CDR3 loop: CSARDGQGAYNEQFF. CDR3 DNA sequence: TGCAGTGCTAGAGATGGACAGGGCGCCTACAATGAGCAGTTCTTC.

This clonotype was recorded a few times. The rearrangement joins TRBV10-3 to TRBJ2-5; D may be TRBD1 or TRBD2 (7 bases each). Trimming removed 10 bases from V and 5 bases from J, with 14 bases in between. The CDR3 loop spans 12 amino acids. Germline V gives CDR1 ENHRY, CDR2 SYGVKD. The CDR3 sequence is CATGGDGETQYF. The DNA for the CDR3 is TGTGCCACAGGGGGGGATGGGGAGACCCAGTACTTC.

The V gene is TRBV9, the J gene TRBJ2-5; possible D gene TRBD1, 6 bases. CDR3 length equals 14 residues. V shed 3 bases and J shed 5 bases, with 14 bases lying between them. Germline CDR1 reads SGDLS; CDR2 reads YYNGEE. The CDR3 DNA reads TGTGCCAGCAGCGGGAACAGGGCGGAGGAGACCCAGTACTTC. Protein sequence: CASSGNRAEETQYF.

The chain joins TRBV6-1 to TRBJ1-6, with a tentative D call TRBD1 (5 bases). The CDR3 runs to 13 residues. CDR1 and CDR2 (germline): MNHNS, SASEGT. Trimming pared 3 bases from V and 13 bases from J, leaving 13 bases between. The CDR3, as DNA: TGTGCCAGCAGTGACAGGGTCCCTCTTCCCCTCCACTTT. This encodes CASSDRVPLPLHF.